The next 32 T cell receptor beta chains were all read from a single sample in a study of CD8 T cells in ankylosing spondylitis. In TCRdb, the 5' RACE reads were re-called with MiXCR into one record per CDR3 protein. Here the sample spans 150,000 to 200,000 distinct CDR3 sequences, approximately 13% being singletons. Material: blood, either unsorted or a sorted T cell fraction (not recorded which). These receptor sequences come from a female donor with ankylosing spondylitis or in good health (not recorded which).

The rearrangement uses TRBV6-2 or TRBV6-3 and TRBJ1-1; tentative D call: TRBD1 (5 bases). CDR3 length equals 13 residues. CDR1 and CDR2 (germline): MNHEY, SVGEGT. V dropped 7 bases and J dropped 1 base, with 10 bases sitting between them. Here the CDR3 reads CASTDSPNTEAFF. As DNA, the CDR3 is TGTGCCAGCACAGACAGTCCGAACACTGAAGCTTTCTTT.

This clonotype was recorded many times. The chain is built from TRBV3-1 and TRBJ2-5, with a weak D call TRBD2 (5 bases). Germline V lookup: CDR1 LGHDT, CDR2 YNNKEL (reference sequence). V was trimmed by 9 bases and J by 1 base, leaving 18 bases between them. The CDR3 spans 15 residues. This chain's CDR3 is CASTWVVSGQETQYF. CDR3 DNA sequence: TGTGCCAGTACCTGGGTAGTAAGCGGCCAAGAGACCCAGTACTTC.

This clonotype was found many times. The chain carries TRBV5-1 and TRBJ1-6, with 7 bases lining up with TRBD1. This CDR3 region has 14 residues. The V gene end was trimmed by 1 base and the J gene end by 9 bases; junction bases not matched to a gene: 4. CDR1 SGHRS and CDR2 YFSETQ come from the germline V gene. Written as DNA, the CDR3 is TGCGCCAGCAGCTTGACAGGGGAAGCTTCACCCCTCCACTTT. It codes for CASSLTGEASPLHF. Together with reference TRBV5-1 and TRBJ1-6, the CDR3 gives the full variable domain: KAGVTQTPRYLIKTRGQQVTLSCSPISGHRSVSWYQQTPGQGLQFLFEYFSETQRNKGNFPGRFSGRQFSNSRSEMNVSTLELGDSALYLCASSLTGEASPLHFGNGTRLTVT.

This clonotype was seen a few times. The chain is built from TRBV9 and TRBJ1-3, with D unresolved. Germline-derived CDR1 and CDR2 are SGDLS and YYNGEE. V was pared by 7 bases and J by 0 bases, with 14 bases between. This CDR3 has 15 residues. CDR3 amino acids: CASSETVSSGNTIYF. CDR3 coding DNA: TGTGCCAGCTCTGAGACGGTCAGCTCTGGAAACACCATATATTTT.

This clonotype has at least ten counts. This chain links TRBV7-8 with TRBJ1-5; 7 nucleotides match TRBD1. Germline CDR1 reads SGHVS; CDR2 reads FQNEAQ. This CDR3 region has 17 residues. Germline trimming cut 5 bases from V and 5 bases from J; bases unmatched to any gene: 15. The CDR3 region is CASSPLHYRGRDQPQHF. The CDR3 bases are TGTGCCAGCAGCCCACTCCATTACAGGGGACGTGATCAGCCCCAGCATTTT.

In this sample, this clonotype turned up many times. The chain links TRBV4-2 to TRBJ2-2; D possibly uses TRBD1 or TRBD2 (5 bases each). CDR1 LGHNA and CDR2 YNFKEQ come from the germline V gene. This CDR3 is built from 16 residues. Deletions cut 0 bases from V and 6 bases from J, with 14 bases between. The CDR3 DNA sequence: TGTGCCAGCAGCCAAGATGGGACGGGTCAACCCGGGGAGCTGTTTTTT. Its translation is CASSQDGTGQPGELFF.

The chain recombines TRBV7-9 with TRBJ2-7; D is undetermined. Germline loops: CDR1 SEHNR, CDR2 FQNEAQ (reference sequence). V was pared by 2 bases and J by 6 bases, with 14 bases between. The length of the CDR3 is 14 residues. CDR3 residues: CASSLLTGWGEQYF. In nucleotides, the CDR3 is TGTGCCAGCAGCTTACTTACCGGCTGGGGCGAGCAGTACTTC.

This clonotype was observed a few times. The chain employs TRBV19 and TRBJ1-4, with 9 bases aligning to TRBD1. CDR1 and CDR2 from the germline V gene are LNHDA and SQIVND (reference sequence). The J segment lost 7 bases and the V segment lost 5 bases, leaving 2 bases of the junction unmatched. The CDR3 loop spans 13 amino acids. The CDR3 loop reads CASSRDRAEKLFF. In DNA, the CDR3 is TGTGCCAGTAGTCGGGACAGGGCTGAAAAACTGTTTTTT.

Points on this clonotype: Since a much larger clone is just one base distant, this may be a read error. This chain links TRBV10-3 with TRBJ1-6; TRBD1 might be the D (6 bases). From germline, CDR1 is ENHRY and CDR2 SYGVKD. CDR3 length: 12 amino acids. The CDR3 DNA reads as TGTGCCATCAGTGCCCCGGGACAACCCCTCCCCTTT. This translates into CAISAPGQPLPF.

This clonotype appeared many times. The CDR3 region is CASSLESGTAFGYTF. CDR3 in DNA: TGCGCCAGCAGCTTGGAATCAGGCACTGCCTTTGGCTACACCTTC. The chain has TRBV5-1 and TRBJ1-2; no clear D gene. Germline CDR1 SGHRS, CDR2 YFSETQ. This CDR3 has 15 residues. V lost 0 bases and J 7 bases, leaving 16 bases between the germline ends.

This clonotype was observed at least ten times. V usage is TRBV7-2 and J usage is TRBJ2-2, with 11 bases lining up with TRBD2. Germline CDR1 SGHTA, CDR2 FQGNSA. This CDR3 contains 15 residues. V trimming: 10 bases; J trimming: 5 bases; junction bases outside the gene matches: 9. CDR3: CATSGLAALTGELFF. The CDR3 bases are TGTGCCACCTCGGGACTAGCGGCACTAACCGGGGAGCTGTTTTTT.

This clonotype was seen repeatedly, ten times or more. This sequence joins TRBV6-5 and TRBJ2-5, with 9 bases fitting TRBD1. Unmatched junction bases numbered 13, after V lost 0 bases and J lost 2 bases. From germline, CDR1 is MNHEY and CDR2 SVGAGI. CDR3 length: 19 amino acids. Written as DNA, the CDR3 is TGTGCCAGCAGTTACTCGCTTGGGGGGACAGGGTTTAGGCAAGAGACCCAGTACTTC. It is translated as CASSYSLGGTGFRQETQYF.

In its sample, this clonotype was seen many times. The rearrangement joins TRBV15 to TRBJ2-1; TRBD1 aligns across 7 bases. The V gene's germline CDR1 is LNHNV and CDR2 YYDKDF (reference sequence). The CDR3 loop spans 16 amino acids. With 6 bases clipped from V and 4 bases from J, the junction kept 12 bases outside the gene matches. CDR3 bases: TGTGCCACCAGTAGCCAAGGGCAGGGGGAGTACAATGAGCAGTTCTTC. Translated: CATSSQGQGEYNEQFF.

The CDR3 loop is CASSSTLSSYEQYF. The CDR3 DNA is TGTGCCAGCAGCTCAACATTAAGCTCCTACGAGCAGTACTTC. V usage is TRBV6-1 and J usage is TRBJ2-7; D call uncertain. The CDR3 consists of 14 residues. Germline values: CDR1 MNHNS, CDR2 SASEGT. V was clipped by 6 bases and J by 0 bases, with 12 bases between them.

In this sample, this clonotype turned up many times. V is TRBV5-6 and J is TRBJ1-1, with 10 positions matching TRBD1. With V trimmed by 3 bases and J by 4 bases, 6 bases remained unmatched. Germline-derived CDR1 and CDR2 are SGHDT and YYEEEE. The CDR3 totals 15 residues. The CDR3 loop is CASSWMGTGVTEAFF. CDR3 sequence (DNA): TGTGCCAGCAGCTGGATGGGGACAGGGGTCACTGAAGCTTTCTTT.

In its sample, this clonotype was seen many times. The rearrangement links TRBV28 to TRBJ1-5, with 8 bases lining up with TRBD1. CDR1 and CDR2 from the germline V gene are MDHEN and SYDVKM. The trim removed 6 bases at V and 7 bases at J, leaving 2 bases unmatched. The CDR3 is made up of 12 amino acids. CDR3 residues: CASRGQAQPQHF. CDR3 DNA sequence: TGTGCCAGCAGGGGACAGGCCCAGCCCCAGCATTTT.

This clonotype was seen ten or more times. The rearrangement joins TRBV20-1 to TRBJ2-2, with D perhaps matching TRBD1 or TRBD2 (5 bases each). The CDR3 spans 13 residues. Germline V gene data show CDR1 as DFQATT and CDR2 as SNEGSKA (reference sequence). The V and J ends lost 4 bases and 7 bases respectively, with 13 bases between them. The CDR3 DNA follows: TGCAGTGCTATTCGAGGGGTTCACGGGGAGCTGTTTTTT. It is translated as CSAIRGVHGELFF.

This clonotype was observed many times. This chain uses TRBV29-1 with TRBJ2-5; D gene unclear. The CDR3 has 14 amino acids. Trimming pared 0 bases from V and 1 base from J, leaving 9 bases between. Germline values: CDR1 SQVTM, CDR2 ANQGSEA. In nucleotides, the CDR3 is TGCAGCGTTGAAGATAAGGCTGGCCAAGAGACCCAGTACTTC. It yields the protein CSVEDKAGQETQYF.

Many counts were recorded for this clonotype. V and J are TRBV7-8 and TRBJ2-3; TRBD2 agrees at 8 bases. There are 16 residues in the CDR3. Trimming cost V 0 bases and J 7 bases; bases outside gene matches: 9. Germline V gene data show CDR1 as SGHVS and CDR2 as FQNEAQ. As DNA, the CDR3 is TGTGCCAGCAGCTTAGCGATAGCGGGAAATGGGAATACGCAGTATTTT. This gives the protein CASSLAIAGNGNTQYF. The variable domain in full, completed from reference TRBV7-8 and TRBJ2-3, reads GAGVSQSPRYKVAKRGQDVALRCDPISGHVSLFWYQQALGQGPEFLTYFQNEAQLDKSGLPSDRFFAERPEGSVSTLKIQRTQQEDSAVYLCASSLAIAGNGNTQYFGPGTRLTVL.

This clonotype was observed a few times. The V and J genes are TRBV20-1 and TRBJ2-7, with 8 bases aligning to TRBD2. Trimming cost V 3 bases and J 1 base; bases outside gene matches: 26. The CDR3 totals 21 residues. CDR1 and CDR2 from the germline V gene are DFQATT and SNEGSKA (reference sequence). In nucleotides, the CDR3 is TGCAGTGCTAGGGATACCGGGACCTTTACTTCCGGGACTAGGGTATCCTACGAGCAGTACTTC. It encodes CSARDTGTFTSGTRVSYEQYF.

This clonotype showed up many times. The chain couples TRBV15 to TRBJ2-3, with D maybe TRBD1 (6 bases). Trimming shortened V by 0 bases and J by 0 bases, and 10 bases separated the two germline ends. Germline lookup yields CDR1 LNHNV and CDR2 YYDKDF (reference sequence). The length of the CDR3 is 16 residues. CDR3: CATSRDRDISTDTQYF. CDR3 sequence (DNA): TGTGCCACCAGCAGAGACCGGGACATAAGCACAGATACGCAGTATTTT. Drawing the rest from reference TRBV15 and TRBJ2-3, the complete variable domain is DAMVIQNPRYQVTQFGKPVTLSCSQTLNHNVMYWYQQKSSQAPKLLFHYYDKDFNNEADTPDNFQSRRPNTSFCFLDIRSPGLGDTAMYLCATSRDRDISTDTQYFGPGTRLTVL.

The sample holds many counts of this clonotype. This chain uses TRBV20-1 with TRBJ1-4; D unclear. This CDR3 spans 14 amino acids. Germline values: CDR1 DFQATT, CDR2 SNEGSKA (reference sequence). Trimming stripped 6 bases from V and 8 bases from J, with 19 bases between. The CDR3 is CSAPREIRREKLFF. In DNA, the CDR3 is TGCAGTGCCCCTCGGGAGATCCGAAGGGAAAAACTGTTTTTT.

This clonotype appeared many times. The V call is TRBV12-3 or TRBV12-4, the J call TRBJ2-7; TRBD2 is a possible D gene (6 bases). V was trimmed by 6 bases and J by 5 bases, leaving 14 bases between them. This CDR3 is 13 amino acids long. The CDR3, as DNA: TGTGCCAGCAGAGGGACGGGGGTGGACGAGCAGTACTTC. The encoded protein is CASRGTGVDEQYF.

There are many counts of this clonotype. The rearrangement uses TRBV20-1 and TRBJ1-3; TRBD1 matches 7 bases. V was clipped by 6 bases and J by 2 bases; unmatched bases: 7. CDR1 and CDR2 (germline): DFQATT, SNEGSKA (reference sequence). The CDR3 consists of 14 residues. The CDR3, as DNA: TGCAGTGCCCTACCCGGGACAGCTGGAAACACCATATATTTT. Its protein is CSALPGTAGNTIYF.

In the case of this clonotype: One junction end disagrees with the germline gene, perhaps due to a read error. J is TRBJ2-5 and V is TRBV7-7, with 7 bases fitting TRBD1. This CDR3 spans 15 amino acids. Germline V CDR1 and CDR2: SSHAT, FNYEAQ (reference sequence). CDR3: CASSPMMTGQETQYF. The CDR3 DNA sequence: TGTGCTAGCAGCCCAATGATGACAGGGCAAGAGACCCAGTACTTC.

This clonotype was seen ten or more times. This chain uses TRBV24-1 with TRBJ2-1; TRBD2 might be the D (6 bases). Germline lookup yields CDR1 KGHDR and CDR2 SFDVKD. Trimming shortened V by 5 bases and J by 1 base, and 11 bases separated the two germline ends. This CDR3 region has 15 residues. CDR3 sequence (DNA): TGTGCCACCAGTGTCGGGGGAGTGTCCTACAATGAGCAGTTCTTC. Encoded protein: CATSVGGVSYNEQFF.

In its sample, this clonotype was seen many times. The chain joins TRBV7-3 to TRBJ2-2; unclear D gene. Trimming took off 2 bases at V and 0 bases at J, with 4 bases between the two ends. Per the germline V gene, CDR1 is SGHTA and CDR2 is FQGTGA. This CDR3 spans 14 amino acids. Written as DNA, the CDR3 is TGTGCCAGCAGCTTAGTAGCGAACACCGGGGAGCTGTTTTTT. This translates into CASSLVANTGELFF.

This clonotype was recorded at least ten times. The chain combines TRBV20-1 with TRBJ1-4; 7 bases map to TRBD1. From germline, CDR1 is DFQATT and CDR2 SNEGSKA (reference sequence). CDR3 length: 15 amino acids. The V and J ends lost 0 bases and 6 bases, in that order; junction bases with no gene match: 7. The CDR3 nucleotides are TGCAGTGCTAGAGATAGGGCAGGGGGGGATGAAAAACTGTTTTTT. It translates to CSARDRAGGDEKLFF.

This clonotype is classed as medium-sized (0.01 to 0.1%). V and J are TRBV29-1 and TRBJ1-2, with 9 nucleotides matching TRBD1. Germline V gene data show CDR1 as SQVTM and CDR2 as ANQGSEA. The V segment lost 6 bases and the J segment 6 bases; nucleotides outside the gene matches: 11. This CDR3 spans 14 amino acids. CDR3 amino acids: CSVPEGQGVDGYTF. In nucleotides, the CDR3 is TGCAGCGTCCCCGAGGGACAGGGAGTTGATGGCTACACCTTC.

The table lists this clonotype with many counts. The rearrangement joins TRBV28 to TRBJ1-2, with D unresolved. V was cut by 7 bases and J by 8 bases, with 17 bases left in between. The length of the CDR3 is 13 residues. CDR1 and CDR2 from the germline V gene are MDHEN and SYDVKM. CDR3 in amino acids: CASTATVGWGYTF. The CDR3 DNA follows: TGTGCCAGCACCGCTACTGTAGGTTGGGGCTACACCTTC.

At least ten counts were recorded for this clonotype. The chain combines TRBV7-9 with TRBJ2-5, with D hard to call. V was shortened by 3 bases and J by 0 bases, with 8 bases between the two germline ends. The germline V gene has CDR1 SEHNR and CDR2 FQNEAQ (reference sequence). The CDR3 extends over 14 amino acids. The CDR3 sequence is CASSFARDQETQYF. The CDR3, as DNA: TGTGCCAGCAGCTTTGCCCGGGACCAAGAGACCCAGTACTTC.

At least ten counts were recorded for this clonotype. The genes are TRBV20-1 and TRBJ1-2, with unresolved D. Germline V gives CDR1 DFQATT, CDR2 SNEGSKA (reference sequence). V lost 5 bases to trimming and J lost 2 bases, with 9 bases between them. The CDR3 runs 12 residues. This CDR3 is CSAPDVNYGYTF. CDR3 DNA: TGCAGTGCTCCCGACGTAAACTATGGCTACACCTTC.